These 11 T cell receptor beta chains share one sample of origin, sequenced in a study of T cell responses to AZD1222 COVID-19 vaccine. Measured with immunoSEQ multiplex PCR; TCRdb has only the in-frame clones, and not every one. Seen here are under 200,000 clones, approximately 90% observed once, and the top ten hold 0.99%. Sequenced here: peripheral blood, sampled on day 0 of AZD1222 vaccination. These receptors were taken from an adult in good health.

The CDR3 coding sequence is TGTGCCAGCAGTGAAGTCGGAGGCGGAAAGCCCCAGCATTTT. Translated: CASSEVGGGKPQHF. The V gene is TRBV6-1, the J gene TRBJ1-5; D ambiguous. V shed 1 base and J shed 8 bases, with 12 bases lying between them. Germline lookup yields CDR1 MNHNS and CDR2 SASEGT. The CDR3 length is 14 residues.

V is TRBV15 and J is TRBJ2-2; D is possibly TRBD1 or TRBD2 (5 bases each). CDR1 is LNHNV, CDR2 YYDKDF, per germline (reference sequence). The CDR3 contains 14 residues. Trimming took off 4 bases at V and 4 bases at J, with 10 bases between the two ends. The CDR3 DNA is TGTGCCACCAGCAAAGGGACCTTCACCGGGGAGCTGTTTTTT. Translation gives CATSKGTFTGELFF. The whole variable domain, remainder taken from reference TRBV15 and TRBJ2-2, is DAMVIQNPRYQVTQFGKPVTLSCSQTLNHNVMYWYQQKSSQAPKLLFHYYDKDFNNEADTPDNFQSRRPNTSFCFLDIRSPGLGDTAMYLCATSKGTFTGELFFGEGSRLTVL.

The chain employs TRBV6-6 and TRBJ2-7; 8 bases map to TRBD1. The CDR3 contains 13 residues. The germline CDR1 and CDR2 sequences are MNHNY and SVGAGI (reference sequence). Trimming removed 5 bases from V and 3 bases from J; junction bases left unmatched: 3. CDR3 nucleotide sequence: TGTGCCAGCAGTCAGACAGGGGACTACGAGCAGTACTTC. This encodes CASSQTGDYEQYF.

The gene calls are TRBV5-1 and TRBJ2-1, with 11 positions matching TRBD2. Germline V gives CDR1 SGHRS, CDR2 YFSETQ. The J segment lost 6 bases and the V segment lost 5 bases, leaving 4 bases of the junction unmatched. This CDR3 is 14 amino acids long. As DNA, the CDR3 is TGCGCCAGCAGGAATAGCGGGGGGGCCAATGAGCAGTTCTTC. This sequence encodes CASRNSGGANEQFF.

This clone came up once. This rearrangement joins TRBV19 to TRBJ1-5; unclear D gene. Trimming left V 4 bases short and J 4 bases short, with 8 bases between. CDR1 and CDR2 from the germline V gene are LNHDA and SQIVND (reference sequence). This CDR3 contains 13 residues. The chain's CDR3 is CASSSLGNQPQHF. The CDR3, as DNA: TGTGCCAGTAGTAGTCTCGGAAATCAGCCCCAGCATTTT.

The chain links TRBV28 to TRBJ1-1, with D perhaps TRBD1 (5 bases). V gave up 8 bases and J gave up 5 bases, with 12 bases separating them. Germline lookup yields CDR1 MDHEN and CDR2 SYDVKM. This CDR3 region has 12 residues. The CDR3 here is CASPVGGTEAFF. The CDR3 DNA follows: TGTGCCAGCCCGGTGGGGGGGACTGAAGCTTTCTTT.

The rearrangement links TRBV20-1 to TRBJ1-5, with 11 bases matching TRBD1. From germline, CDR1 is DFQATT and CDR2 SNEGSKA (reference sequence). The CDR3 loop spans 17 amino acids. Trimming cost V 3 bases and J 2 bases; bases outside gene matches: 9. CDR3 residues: CSASSGQGDWGNQPQHF. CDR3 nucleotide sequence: TGCAGTGCTAGTTCGGGACAGGGGGATTGGGGCAATCAGCCCCAGCATTTT.

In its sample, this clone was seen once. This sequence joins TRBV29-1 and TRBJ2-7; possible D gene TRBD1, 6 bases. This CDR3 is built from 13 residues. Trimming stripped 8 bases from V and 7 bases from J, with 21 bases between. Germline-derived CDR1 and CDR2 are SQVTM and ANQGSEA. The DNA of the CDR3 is TGCAGCTCGTCAGGGGAGCGAATGGGGGAGCAGTACTTC. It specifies CSSSGERMGEQYF.

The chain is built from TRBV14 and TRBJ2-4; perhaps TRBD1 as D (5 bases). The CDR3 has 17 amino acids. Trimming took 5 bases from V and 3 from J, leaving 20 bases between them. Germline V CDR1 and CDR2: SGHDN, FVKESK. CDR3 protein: CASSGDVGASSKNIQYF. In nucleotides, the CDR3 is TGTGCCAGCAGCGGGGATGTAGGGGCGTCGAGCAAAAACATTCAGTACTTC.

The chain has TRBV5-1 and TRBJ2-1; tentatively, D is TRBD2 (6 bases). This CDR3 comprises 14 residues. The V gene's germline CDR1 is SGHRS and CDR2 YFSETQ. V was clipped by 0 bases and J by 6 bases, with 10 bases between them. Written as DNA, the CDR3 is TGCGCCAGCAGCTTGGAAGCAGCGGGCAATGAGCAGTTCTTC. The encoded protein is CASSLEAAGNEQFF.

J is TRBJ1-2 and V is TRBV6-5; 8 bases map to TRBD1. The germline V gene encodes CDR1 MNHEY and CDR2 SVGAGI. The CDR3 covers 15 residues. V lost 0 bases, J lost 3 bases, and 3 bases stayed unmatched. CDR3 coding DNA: TGTGCCAGCAGTTACTCGCAGGGGGCTTACTATGGCTACACCTTC. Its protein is CASSYSQGAYYGYTF.